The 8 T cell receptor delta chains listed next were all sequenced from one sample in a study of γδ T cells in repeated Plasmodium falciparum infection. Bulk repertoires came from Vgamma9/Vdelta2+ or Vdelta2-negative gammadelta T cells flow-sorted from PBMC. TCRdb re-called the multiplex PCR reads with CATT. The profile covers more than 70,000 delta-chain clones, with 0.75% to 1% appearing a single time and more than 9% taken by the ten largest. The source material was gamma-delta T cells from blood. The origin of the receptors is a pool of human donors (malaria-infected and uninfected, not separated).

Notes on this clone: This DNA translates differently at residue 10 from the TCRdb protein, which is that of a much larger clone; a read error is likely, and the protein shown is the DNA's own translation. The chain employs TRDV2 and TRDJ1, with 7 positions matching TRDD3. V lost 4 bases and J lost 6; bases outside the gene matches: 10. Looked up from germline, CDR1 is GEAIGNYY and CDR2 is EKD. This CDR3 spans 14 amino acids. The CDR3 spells CACEGLGSSNKLIF. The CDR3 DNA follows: TGTGCCTGTGAAGGACTGGGGTCGTCCAATAAACTCATCTTT.

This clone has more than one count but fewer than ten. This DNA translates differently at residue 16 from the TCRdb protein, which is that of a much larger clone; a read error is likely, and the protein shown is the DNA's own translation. CDR3 nucleotide sequence: TGTGCCTGTGACACTCTCCCTGTCGCCCCGGGGGAAAACACCGATAGACTCATCTTT. It specifies CACDTLPVAPGENTDRLIF. V gene TRDV2 combines with J gene TRDJ1; D may be TRDD3 (6 bases). Since TCRdb gives no J gene, matching the DNA to germline was used here to assign it. This CDR3 spans 19 amino acids. Germline CDR1 GEAIGNYY, CDR2 EKD.

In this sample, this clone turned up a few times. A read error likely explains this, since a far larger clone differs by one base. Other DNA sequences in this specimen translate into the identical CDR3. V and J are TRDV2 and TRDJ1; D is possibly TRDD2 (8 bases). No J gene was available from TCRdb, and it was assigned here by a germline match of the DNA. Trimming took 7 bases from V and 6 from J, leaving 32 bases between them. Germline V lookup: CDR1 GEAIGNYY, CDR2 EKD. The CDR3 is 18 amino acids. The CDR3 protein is CACDPSLPSRAGGYKLIF. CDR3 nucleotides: TGTGCCTGCGACCCGAGCCTTCCTAGCCGTGCTGGGGGTTATAAACTCATCTTT.

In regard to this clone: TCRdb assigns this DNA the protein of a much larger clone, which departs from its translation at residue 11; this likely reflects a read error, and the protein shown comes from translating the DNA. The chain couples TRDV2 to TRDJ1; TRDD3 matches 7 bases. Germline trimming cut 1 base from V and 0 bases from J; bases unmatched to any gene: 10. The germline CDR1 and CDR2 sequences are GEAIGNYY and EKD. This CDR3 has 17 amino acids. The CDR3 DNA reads TGTGCCTGTGACACTGGGGGGGATTACCGGCACACCGATAAACTCATCTTT. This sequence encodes CACDTGGDYRHTDKLIF.

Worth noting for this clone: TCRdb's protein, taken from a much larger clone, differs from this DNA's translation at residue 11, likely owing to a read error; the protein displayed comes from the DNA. CDR3 in amino acids: CALGERFLAPEIPAKLIF. The CDR3 bases are TGTGCTCTTGGGGAACGGTTCCTAGCCCCTGAAATCCCAGCGAAACTCATCTTT. The V call is TRDV1, the J call TRDJ1; perhaps TRDD2 as D (6 bases). Here the J gene came from matching the DNA to germline, since TCRdb omits it. CDR3 length equals 18 residues. Trimming left V 1 base short and J 8 bases short, with 26 bases between. Germline V lookup: CDR1 TSWWSYY, CDR2 QGS.

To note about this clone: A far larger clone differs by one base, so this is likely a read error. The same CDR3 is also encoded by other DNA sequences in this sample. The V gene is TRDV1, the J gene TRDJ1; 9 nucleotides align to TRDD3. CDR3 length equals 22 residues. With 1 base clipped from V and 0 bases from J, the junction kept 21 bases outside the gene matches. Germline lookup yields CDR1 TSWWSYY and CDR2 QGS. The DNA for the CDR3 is TGTGCTCTTGGGGAACGTCTAATCCTACGTCTTCTGGGGGATGAGTACACCGATAAACTCATCTTT. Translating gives CALGERLILRLLGDEYTDKLIF.

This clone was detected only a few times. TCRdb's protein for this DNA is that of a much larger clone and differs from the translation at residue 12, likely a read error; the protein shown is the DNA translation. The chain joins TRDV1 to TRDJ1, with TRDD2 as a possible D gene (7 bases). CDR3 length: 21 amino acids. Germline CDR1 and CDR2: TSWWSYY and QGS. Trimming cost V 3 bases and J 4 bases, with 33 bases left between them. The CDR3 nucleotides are TGTGCTCTTGGGGAGGTATTCCTACCCTCAACGCCGGGGATCAATAGCGATAAACTCATCTTT. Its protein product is CALGEVFLPSTPGINSDKLIF.

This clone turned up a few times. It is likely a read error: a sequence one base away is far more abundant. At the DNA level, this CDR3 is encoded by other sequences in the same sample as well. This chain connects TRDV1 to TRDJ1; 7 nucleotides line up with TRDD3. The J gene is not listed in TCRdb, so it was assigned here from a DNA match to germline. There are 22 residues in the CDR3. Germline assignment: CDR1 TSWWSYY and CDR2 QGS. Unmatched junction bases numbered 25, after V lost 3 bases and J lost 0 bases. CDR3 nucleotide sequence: TGTGCTCTTGGGGAGACCGGCTTCCCACCGACTAGGGGGATTTCGTACACCGATAAACTCATCTTT. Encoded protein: CALGETGFPPTRGISYTDKLIF.